The next 24 T cell receptor beta chains were all read from a single sample in a study of blood T cell repertoires in COVID-19. Here immunoSEQ multiplex PCR was the method, and the copy in TCRdb shows in-frame clones only, minus some. This sample yields approximately 390,000 clones, of which approximately 91% are seen a single time; 2% to 2.5% belongs to the top ten. Specimen: PBMCs or T cells enriched from blood (not recorded which). The source is a woman aged 40 to 49 with acute COVID-19.

The chain combines TRBV3-1 (or the pseudogene TRBV3-2) with TRBJ1-2; the match to TRBD1 covers 9 bases. The CDR3 has 14 amino acids. Trimming cost V 4 bases and J 7 bases; bases outside gene matches: 7. Germline V gene lookup returns CDR1 LGHDT and CDR2 YNNKEL (reference sequence). CDR3: CASSLRTGAGGYTF. The CDR3 DNA is TGTGCCAGCAGCCTTAGGACAGGGGCGGGTGGCTACACCTTC.

The rearrangement uses TRBV11-2 and TRBJ1-3; the D gene is possibly TRBD1 (5 bases). The CDR3 is 15 amino acids. Germline V gene sequence: CDR1 SGHAT, CDR2 FQNNGV. Deletions cut 5 bases from V and 5 bases from J, with 16 bases between. The CDR3 nucleotides read TGTGCCAGCAGCAAGGTAGCCAGGGCCAGAAACACCATATATTTT. This encodes CASSKVARARNTIYF. Full variable domain (missing parts from reference TRBV11-2 and TRBJ1-3): EAGVAQSPRYKIIEKRQSVAFWCNPISGHATLYWYQQILGQGPKLLIQFQNNGVVDDSQLPKDRFSAERLKGVDSTLKIQPAKLEDSAVYLCASSKVARARNTIYFGEGSWLTVV.

In DNA, the CDR3 is TGTGCCAGCAGCCATGGACTAGTCCCTTACAATGAGCAGTTCTTC. This encodes CASSHGLVPYNEQFF. The J gene is TRBJ2-1, the V gene TRBV11-3, with 7 bases matching TRBD2. CDR1 is SGHNT, CDR2 YENEEA, per germline. The CDR3 totals 15 residues. V lost 5 bases, J lost 4 bases, and 8 bases stayed unmatched.

The V and J genes are TRBV19 and TRBJ1-6; D not certain. V lost 3 bases to trimming and J lost 5 bases, with 14 bases between them. CDR1 and CDR2 (germline): LNHDA, SQIVND (reference sequence). This CDR3 is 16 amino acids long. The CDR3 DNA reads as TGTGCCAGTAGTATTGTTTGGTCGGTTGATAATTCACCCCTCCACTTT. Translating gives CASSIVWSVDNSPLHF.

The table lists this clone with many counts. The chain carries TRBV13 and TRBJ2-7; 8 nucleotides match TRBD1. The V gene's germline CDR1 is PRHDT and CDR2 FYEKMQ (reference sequence). CDR3 size: 14 residues. V trimming: 2 bases; J trimming: 7 bases; junction bases outside the gene matches: 7. The CDR3 coding sequence is TGTGCCAGCAGCTTAAACAGGGGGTTGGGGGAGCAGTACTTC. Protein product: CASSLNRGLGEQYF. The variable domain in full, completed from reference TRBV13 and TRBJ2-7, reads AAGVIQSPRHLIKEKRETATLKCYPIPRHDTVYWYQQGPGQDPQFLISFYEKMQSDKGSIPDRFSAQQFSDYHSELNMSSLELGDSALYFCASSLNRGLGEQYFGPGTRLTVT.

This chain connects TRBV3-1 (or the pseudogene TRBV3-2) to TRBJ1-2, with D perhaps TRBD1 (6 bases). Per germline, CDR1 LGHDT and CDR2 YNNKEL (reference sequence). Trimming stripped 1 base from V and 8 bases from J, with 11 bases between. The CDR3 length is 13 residues. CDR3 amino acids: CASSQVGARGYTF. The CDR3 DNA sequence: TGTGCCAGCAGCCAAGTGGGGGCGAGGGGCTACACCTTC.

The rearrangement joins TRBV30 to TRBJ1-2, with TRBD1 matching 9 bases. The CDR3 sequence is 16 residues long. Trimming cost V 3 bases and J 0 bases; bases outside gene matches: 8. In germline, CDR1 is GTSNPN, CDR2 SVGIG (reference sequence). The CDR3: CAWSPGQGAANYGYTF. As DNA, the CDR3 is TGTGCCTGGAGCCCGGGACAGGGTGCCGCTAACTATGGCTACACCTTC.

This rearrangement joins TRBV29-1 to TRBJ1-1, with 9 nucleotides matching TRBD1. The J segment lost 6 bases and the V segment lost 4 bases, leaving 12 bases of the junction unmatched. CDR3 length equals 15 residues. Germline lookup yields CDR1 SQVTM and CDR2 ANQGSEA. CDR3 nucleotides: TGCAGCGTTGGACAGGGGGTGACTCTCATGGCTGAAGCTTTCTTT. This gives the protein CSVGQGVTLMAEAFF.

This rearrangement joins TRBV4-1 to TRBJ1-1, with D possibly being TRBD1 (5 bases). The germline V gene has CDR1 MGHRA and CDR2 YSYEKL. The CDR3 runs to 15 residues. V was clipped by 3 bases and J by 4 bases, with 15 bases between them. As DNA, the CDR3 is TGCGCCAGCAGCCATACCCCAGGGAAAGGCACTGAAGCTTTCTTT. It codes for CASSHTPGKGTEAFF.

This clone was counted a few times. This chain uses TRBV19 with TRBJ1-1, with TRBD1 as a possible D gene (6 bases). V lost 7 bases, J lost 1 base, and 13 bases lay in between. CDR1 is LNHDA, CDR2 SQIVND, per germline (reference sequence). The CDR3 sequence is 14 residues long. The CDR3 nucleotides read TGTGCCAGTAATGCTGACAGGACGAACACTGAAGCTTTCTTT. Its translation: CASNADRTNTEAFF.

The chain is built from TRBV5-6 and TRBJ2-7; the match to TRBD1 covers 8 bases. The J segment lost 2 bases and the V segment lost 4 bases, leaving 2 bases of the junction unmatched. The CDR3 spans 13 residues. Germline V CDR1 and CDR2: SGHDT, YYEEEE. The CDR3 sequence: CASSAGQAYEQYF. Written as DNA, the CDR3 is TGTGCCAGCAGCGCGGGACAGGCCTACGAGCAGTACTTC.

V usage is TRBV30 and J usage is TRBJ1-4, with a weak D call TRBD1 (6 bases). V lost 2 bases, J lost 5 bases, and 15 bases lay in between. CDR1 is GTSNPN and CDR2 is SVGIG in the germline V gene (reference sequence). The CDR3 is made up of 15 amino acids. CDR3 amino acids: CAWSQTGPGNEKLFF. CDR3 DNA: TGTGCCTGGAGTCAAACAGGGCCCGGCAATGAAAAACTGTTTTTT.

CDR3: CASRVLAGGRIDNEQFF. The CDR3 nucleotides read TGTGCCAGCAGGGTCCTAGCGGGGGGGCGAATTGACAATGAGCAGTTCTTC. The V call is TRBV2, the J call TRBJ2-1; 12 bases are a match to TRBD2. The CDR3 consists of 17 residues. The V segment lost 6 bases and the J segment 5 bases; nucleotides outside the gene matches: 11. CDR1 and CDR2 (germline): SNHLY, FYNNEI.

The rearrangement joins TRBV7-9 to TRBJ1-5, with TRBD1 identical over 10 bases. This CDR3 has 17 amino acids. From germline, CDR1 is SEHNR and CDR2 FQNEAQ (reference sequence). V shed 2 bases and J 4 bases; nucleotides not matched to a gene: 8. CDR3 loop: CASSLYLDRGVNQPQHF. In DNA form, the CDR3 reads TGTGCCAGCAGCTTATACTTGGACAGGGGGGTTAATCAGCCCCAGCATTTT.

The chain has TRBV19 and TRBJ1-4; tentatively, D is TRBD1 (6 bases). Trimming took off 4 bases at V and 8 bases at J, with 17 bases between the two ends. This CDR3 has 15 residues. The germline V gene has CDR1 LNHDA and CDR2 SQIVND (reference sequence). DNA for the CDR3: TGTGCCAGTAGTACTAAAAACAGGGAAATGGAAAAACTGTTTTTT. Translating it yields CASSTKNREMEKLFF.

V gene TRBV15 combines with J gene TRBJ1-4; weak D call: TRBD1 (5 bases). This CDR3 is 14 amino acids long. V lost 4 bases, J lost 4 bases, and 10 bases lay in between. Germline assignment: CDR1 LNHNV and CDR2 YYDKDF (reference sequence). The CDR3 protein is CATSTGSYNEKLFF. DNA of the CDR3: TGTGCCACCAGCACAGGGTCTTATAATGAAAAACTGTTTTTT. The entire variable domain, with the rest obtained from reference TRBV15 and TRBJ1-4, is as follows: DAMVIQNPRYQVTQFGKPVTLSCSQTLNHNVMYWYQQKSSQAPKLLFHYYDKDFNNEADTPDNFQSRRPNTSFCFLDIRSPGLGDTAMYLCATSTGSYNEKLFFGSGTQLSVL.

DNA of the CDR3: TGTGCCAGCAGGAGACAGGGTTCAGGAAACACCATATATTTT. Translating gives CASRRQGSGNTIYF. The chain links TRBV5-6 to TRBJ1-3; 7 nucleotides line up with TRBD1. The CDR3 has 14 amino acids. With V trimmed by 5 bases and J by 4 bases, 6 bases remained unmatched. The germline V gene encodes CDR1 SGHDT and CDR2 YYEEEE.

The chain combines TRBV30 with TRBJ2-3, with TRBD2 identical over 7 bases. The CDR3 has 14 amino acids. Germline V gives CDR1 GTSNPN, CDR2 SVGIG (reference sequence). V lost 1 base to trimming and J lost 6 bases; unmatched junction nucleotides: 7. The CDR3 sequence is CAWSGLAGPDTQYF. In DNA, the CDR3 is TGTGCCTGGAGTGGACTAGCCGGTCCGGATACGCAGTATTTT.

The gene calls are TRBV29-1 and TRBJ2-1; 9 positions match TRBD2. V shed 7 bases, J shed 10 bases, and the junction held 2 bases outside the gene matches. This CDR3 region has 10 residues. CDR1 is SQVTM and CDR2 is ANQGSEA in the germline V gene. The CDR3 DNA is TGCAGCGGAGGGACTAGCGAGCAGTTCTTC. It encodes CSGGTSEQFF.

The chain has TRBV2 and TRBJ1-6, with D possibly TRBD1 on 5 matching bases. This CDR3 spans 13 amino acids. The germline V gene encodes CDR1 SNHLY and CDR2 FYNNEI. Trimming pared 3 bases from V and 6 bases from J, leaving 6 bases between. DNA for the CDR3: TGTGCCAGCAGTGATCAGGGTAATTCACCCCTCCACTTT. It translates to CASSDQGNSPLHF. Using reference TRBV2 and TRBJ1-6 for the parts outside the CDR3, the full variable domain is EPEVTQTPSHQVTQMGQEVILRCVPISNHLYFYWYRQILGQKVEFLVSFYNNEISEKSEIFDDQFSVERPDGSNFTLKIRSTKLEDSAMYFCASSDQGNSPLHFGNGTRLTVT.

The chain employs TRBV30 and TRBJ1-6, with D uncertain. Trimming left V 2 bases short and J 5 bases short, with 13 bases between. Germline V gives CDR1 GTSNPN, CDR2 SVGIG (reference sequence). The CDR3 sequence is 15 residues long. CDR3 in DNA: TGTGCCTGGAGTACCATATCTCGAGATAATTCACCCCTCCACTTT. Its protein is CAWSTISRDNSPLHF.

This clone was seen a few times. This chain uses TRBV10-1 with TRBJ2-2, with 10 positions matching TRBD1. Germline trimming cut 8 bases from V and 1 base from J; bases unmatched to any gene: 7. This CDR3 is 16 amino acids long. Per the germline V gene, CDR1 is WNHNN and CDR2 is SYGVQD (reference sequence). In nucleotides, the CDR3 is TGCGCCAGCGACAGGGGGCGCTTAGAGAACACCGGGGAGCTGTTTTTT. Translating gives CASDRGRLENTGELFF.

The chain has TRBV2 and TRBJ1-1, with D possibly being TRBD1 (5 bases). Deletions cut 2 bases from V and 6 bases from J, with 16 bases between. The CDR3 is made up of 15 amino acids. Germline lookup yields CDR1 SNHLY and CDR2 FYNNEI. CDR3 residues: CASSESSPGFAEAFF. The CDR3 nucleotides read TGTGCCAGCAGTGAATCCTCTCCAGGGTTCGCTGAAGCTTTCTTT.

Only a few counts were recorded for this clone. The chain uses TRBV6-5 and TRBJ1-1, with D possibly being TRBD1 (6 bases). This CDR3 spans 13 amino acids. Germline V gene sequence: CDR1 MNHEY, CDR2 SVGAGI. CDR3 region: CACRDAGATEAFF. In nucleotides, the CDR3 is TGTGCTTGCCGGGACGCGGGGGCGACTGAAGCTTTCTTT.